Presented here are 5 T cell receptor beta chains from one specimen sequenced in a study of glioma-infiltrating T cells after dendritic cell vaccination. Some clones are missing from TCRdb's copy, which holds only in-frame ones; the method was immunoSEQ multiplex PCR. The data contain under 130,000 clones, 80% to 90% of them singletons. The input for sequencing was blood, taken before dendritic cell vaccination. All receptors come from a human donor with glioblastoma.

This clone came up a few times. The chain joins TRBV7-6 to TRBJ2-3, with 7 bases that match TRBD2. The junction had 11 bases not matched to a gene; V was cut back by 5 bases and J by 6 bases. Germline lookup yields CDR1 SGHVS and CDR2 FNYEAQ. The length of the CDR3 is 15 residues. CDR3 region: CASSPLGGERDTQYF. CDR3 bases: TGTGCCAGCAGCCCATTGGGGGGGGAAAGGGATACGCAGTATTTT.

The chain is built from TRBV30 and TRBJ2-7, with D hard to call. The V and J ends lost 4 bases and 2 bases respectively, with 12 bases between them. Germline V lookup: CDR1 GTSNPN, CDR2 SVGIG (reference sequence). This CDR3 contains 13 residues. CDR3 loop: CAWNFSPTYEQYF. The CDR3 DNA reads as TGTGCCTGGAACTTCTCCCCGACCTACGAGCAGTACTTC.

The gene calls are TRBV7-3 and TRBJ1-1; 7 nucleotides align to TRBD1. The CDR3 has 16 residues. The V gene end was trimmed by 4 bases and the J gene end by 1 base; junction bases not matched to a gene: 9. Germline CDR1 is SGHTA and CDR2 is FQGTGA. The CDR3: CASSSQGGLENTEAFF. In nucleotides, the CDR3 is TGTGCCAGCAGCTCTCAGGGGGGCCTAGAGAACACTGAAGCTTTCTTT.

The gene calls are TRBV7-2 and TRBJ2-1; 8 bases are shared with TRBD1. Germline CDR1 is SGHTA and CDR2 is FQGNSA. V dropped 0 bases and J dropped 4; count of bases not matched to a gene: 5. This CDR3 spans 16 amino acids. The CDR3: CASSLAWGQDYNEQFF. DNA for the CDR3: TGTGCCAGCAGCTTAGCGTGGGGACAGGATTACAATGAGCAGTTCTTC.

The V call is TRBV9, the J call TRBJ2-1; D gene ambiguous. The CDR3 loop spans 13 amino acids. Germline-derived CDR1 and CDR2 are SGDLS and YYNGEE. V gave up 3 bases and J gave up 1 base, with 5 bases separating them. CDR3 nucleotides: TGTGCCAGCAGCGCCTTGTCCTACAATGAGCAGTTCTTC. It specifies CASSALSYNEQFF.